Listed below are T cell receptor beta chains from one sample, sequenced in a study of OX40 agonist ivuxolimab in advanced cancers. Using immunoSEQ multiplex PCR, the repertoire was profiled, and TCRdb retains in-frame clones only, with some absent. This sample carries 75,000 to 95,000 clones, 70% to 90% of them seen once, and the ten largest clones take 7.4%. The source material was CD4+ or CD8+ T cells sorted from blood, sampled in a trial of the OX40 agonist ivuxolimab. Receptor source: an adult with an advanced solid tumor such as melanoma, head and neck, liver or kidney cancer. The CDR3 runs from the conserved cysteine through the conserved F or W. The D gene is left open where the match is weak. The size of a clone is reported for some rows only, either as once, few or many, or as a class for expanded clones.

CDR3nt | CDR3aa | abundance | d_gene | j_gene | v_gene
TGTGCCAGCAGTGAGTCAGACCAAGAGACCCAGTACTTC | CASSESDQETQYF | . | . | TRBJ2-5 | TRBV6-4
TGTGCCAGCAGTTTACTTACTCGGAATTCACCCCTCCACTTT | CASSLLTRNSPLHF | . | . | TRBJ1-6 | TRBV27
TGTGCCAGCAGCTTAGGCAATGTTGCCTACAATGAGCAGTTCTTC | CASSLGNVAYNEQFF | . | . | TRBJ2-1 | TRBV7-3
TGTGCCAGCAGCTTAGGGGGCAGGGGTCCCTACGAGCAGTACTTC | CASSLGGRGPYEQYF | . | . | TRBJ2-7 | TRBV7-8
TGTGCCAGCAGCTTCTACAGGGTTACGAACACTGAAGCTTTCTTT | CASSFYRVTNTEAFF | . | . | TRBJ1-1 | TRBV7-2
TGCAGCGTTGAAAGGACAGGGCCGACCTACGAGCAGTACTTC | CSVERTGPTYEQYF | . | TRBD1 | TRBJ2-7 | TRBV29-1
TGTGCCAGCAGTTTCCGGGCAGCTAGCGACTACGAGCAGTACTTC | CASSFRAASDYEQYF | . | . | TRBJ2-7 | TRBV7-3
TGTGCCATCAGTGCACCACTAGCGGGGGTCTCCTACGAGCAGTACTTC | CAISAPLAGVSYEQYF | . | TRBD2 | TRBJ2-7 | TRBV10-3
TGCGCCAGCAGCCCTCTCGATTATTCACCCCTCCACTTT | CASSPLDYSPLHF | . | . | TRBJ1-6 | TRBV4-1
TGTGCCAGCAGTTACTCTGCTGTACCAGATACGCAGTATTTT | CASSYSAVPDTQYF | . | . | TRBJ2-3 | TRBV6-5
TGTGCCAGCAGCGCTGCCAGCGGGAGGGCCTACAATGAGCAGTTCTTC | CASSAASGRAYNEQFF | . | TRBD2 | TRBJ2-1 | TRBV9
TGTGCCAGCAGTATCTCGAGGACCAACTACGAGCAGTACTTC | CASSISRTNYEQYF | . | . | TRBJ2-7 | TRBV2
TGCGCCAGCGGGACGGCCAAAAGGGACACTGAAGCTTTCTTT | CASGTAKRDTEAFF | . | . | TRBJ1-1 | TRBV10-1
TGCGCCAGCAGCCTCTTACCCCCAGTAGAAAACAATGAGCAGTTCTTC | CASSLLPPVENNEQFF | . | . | TRBJ2-1 | TRBV5-1
TGTGCCAGACAGGGGAACACTGAAGCTTTCTTT | CARQGNTEAFF | . | TRBD1 | TRBJ1-1 | TRBV30
TGTGCCAGCAGCGTTTCCGGGAACTACAATGAGCAGTTCTTC | CASSVSGNYNEQFF | . | . | TRBJ2-1 | TRBV9
TGCGCCAGCAGCCAGCTAGGGGACAGGGGTAGCTACACCTTC | CASSQLGDRGSYTF | once | TRBD1 | TRBJ1-2 | TRBV4-1
TGTGCCAGCAGCTTAGAGGGCAGGCCTAGCACAGATACGCAGTATTTT | CASSLEGRPSTDTQYF | once | . | TRBJ2-3 | TRBV7-2
TGTGCCAGCAGCTTAGATGGGACAGGGAGGGCTTTCTTT | CASSLDGTGRAFF | . | TRBD1 | TRBJ1-1 | TRBV11-2
TGTGCCTGGAAAGGGGGCGAAGGCTACACCTTC | CAWKGGEGYTF | . | TRBD1 | TRBJ1-2 | TRBV30
TGTGCCAGCAGCTCCGGACTAGCTTTTGCCTACGAGCAGTACTTC | CASSSGLAFAYEQYF | . | TRBD2 | TRBJ2-7 | TRBV11-1
TGTGCCAGCAGTGTCTCTAGCGGTGGTGGGGAGACCCAGTACTTC | CASSVSSGGGETQYF | . | TRBD2 | TRBJ2-5 | TRBV2
TGTGCCAGCAGTTTAGGATCGGGGGATGCCTACGAGCAGTACTTC | CASSLGSGDAYEQYF | . | . | TRBJ2-7 | TRBV27
TGTGCCACCGCAATAAGGGACACTGAAGCTTTCTTT | CATAIRDTEAFF | . | . | TRBJ1-1 | TRBV28
TGTGCCAGATCTGGACGGGGAGATCAGCCCCAGCATTTT | CARSGRGDQPQHF | once | . | TRBJ1-5 | TRBV6-5
TGCAGCGTACTTAGCGGGAGTTCGGGCGAGCAGTACTTC | CSVLSGSSGEQYF | . | TRBD2 | TRBJ2-7 | TRBV29-1
TGTGCCAGTAGTCCGAGTCGGGTAAACGCTGAAGCTTTCTTT | CASSPSRVNAEAFF | . | . | TRBJ1-1 | TRBV19
TGTGCCAGCAGCTTGAGACAGCAGTTCTATGGCTACACCTTC | CASSLRQQFYGYTF | . | . | TRBJ1-2 | TRBV5-6
TGTGCCAGCAGCTTTGGGGGACCCACCGGGGAGCTGTTTTTT | CASSFGGPTGELFF | . | . | TRBJ2-2 | TRBV7-3
TGTGCCAGTAGTACGGGACAGGGAAGTCAGCCCCAGCATTTT | CASSTGQGSQPQHF | . | TRBD1 | TRBJ1-5 | TRBV19
TGTGCCATCAGTGAGCGGGGGGGGCTCGAGCAGTACTTC | CAISERGGLEQYF | . | TRBD2 | TRBJ2-7 | TRBV10-3
TGTGCCAGCAGTTACAGGGGATCCTACGAGCAGTACTTC | CASSYRGSYEQYF | . | TRBD1 | TRBJ2-7 | TRBV27
TGTGCCAGCAGATCACTGGGGGCCGCAACAGATACGCAGTATTTT | CASRSLGAATDTQYF | . | . | TRBJ2-3 | TRBV27
TGTGCCAGCAGTTACTCGCCGGGCGGCGCCGATGGCTACACCTTC | CASSYSPGGADGYTF | . | . | TRBJ1-2 | TRBV6-6
TGTGCCAGCAGCTTAGAGTTCTCGGGGGGCGAGCAGTACTTC | CASSLEFSGGEQYF | . | TRBD2 | TRBJ2-7 | TRBV11-2
TGCGCCAGCAGCCAAGTAGATTTAGGACTAGCGGGAAGCAATGAGCAGTTCTTC | CASSQVDLGLAGSNEQFF | . | TRBD2 | TRBJ2-1 | TRBV4-1
TGTGCCAGCAGAGCCCTGGGGGGCTATAATGAAAAACTGTTTTTT | CASRALGGYNEKLFF | . | . | TRBJ1-4 | TRBV27
TGTGCCAGCAGTCTCAGCGGGGAGTACAATGAGCAGTTCTTC | CASSLSGEYNEQFF | . | TRBD2 | TRBJ2-1 | TRBV27
TGCGCCAGCAGCTTGGGCTATGGGGCTGAATCCGGGGAGCTGTTTTTT | CASSLGYGAESGELFF | . | . | TRBJ2-2 | TRBV5-1
TGTGCCAGTAGTACCCTAGACAGGTCCGGGGAGCTGTTTTTT | CASSTLDRSGELFF | . | . | TRBJ2-2 | TRBV19
TGTGCCAGCAACGATAACCACAGAATCTCTGGAAACACCATATATTTT | CASNDNHRISGNTIYF | . | . | TRBJ1-3 | TRBV5-5
TGTGCCAGCAGCCAAAGCTTGGGTTATAGCAATCAGCCCCAGCATTTT | CASSQSLGYSNQPQHF | . | . | TRBJ1-5 | TRBV7-2
TGTGCCAGCAGCTCCTATTGGCCAGGGGAGCTGTTTTTT | CASSSYWPGELFF | . | . | TRBJ2-2 | TRBV9
TGTGCCAGCTCCCGGGACCCGCGTTACACAGATACGCAGTATTTT | CASSRDPRYTDTQYF | . | . | TRBJ2-3 | TRBV6-6
TGTGCCAGCAGCGTAGAAACTGGCGGTGGCTACACCTTC | CASSVETGGGYTF | . | . | TRBJ1-2 | TRBV9
TGTGCCATCAGTGAATGGACGTACGGAAACACCATATATTTT | CAISEWTYGNTIYF | . | . | TRBJ1-3 | TRBV10-3
TGTGCCAGCAGCAAGATACCGGGACTAGCGGGAGAAAGTGAGCAGTTCTTC | CASSKIPGLAGESEQFF | . | TRBD2 | TRBJ2-1 | TRBV7-3
TGTGCCAGCAGCCTACTTGCCCAGAACACCGGGGAGCTGTTTTTT | CASSLLAQNTGELFF | . | . | TRBJ2-2 | TRBV27
TGTGCCAGCAGCTACGGCCGCGGGGGCTCCAATCAGCCCCAGCATTTT | CASSYGRGGSNQPQHF | . | . | TRBJ1-5 | TRBV7-2
TGTGCCAGCAGTATCCAGGGGGCCAATACTGAAGCTTTCTTT | CASSIQGANTEAFF | . | TRBD1 | TRBJ1-1 | TRBV27
TGCGCCAGCAGCCGCCACAACGGGATCTTC | CASSRHNGIF | . | . | TRBJ2-1 | TRBV4-3
. | CASSTSGTGLAKNIQYF | . | . | TRBJ2-4 | TRBV28
TGTGCCAGCAGCCTTGGACAGCACTACGAGCAGTACTTC | CASSLGQHYEQYF | . | . | TRBJ2-7 | TRBV11-2
TGTGCCTGGAGACGTATGGAGCGGGATCCCGAGCAGTACTTC | CAWRRMERDPEQYF | . | TRBD2 | TRBJ2-7 | TRBV30
TGTGCCAGTAGCGACCTGAGACAGGGAAATAATTCACCCCTCCACTTT | CASSDLRQGNNSPLHF | . | TRBD1 | TRBJ1-6 | TRBV19
TGTGCCTGGAGCCAGGGGGGTAACTCAAAGTACTTC | CAWSQGGNSKYF | once | . | TRBJ2-7 | TRBV30